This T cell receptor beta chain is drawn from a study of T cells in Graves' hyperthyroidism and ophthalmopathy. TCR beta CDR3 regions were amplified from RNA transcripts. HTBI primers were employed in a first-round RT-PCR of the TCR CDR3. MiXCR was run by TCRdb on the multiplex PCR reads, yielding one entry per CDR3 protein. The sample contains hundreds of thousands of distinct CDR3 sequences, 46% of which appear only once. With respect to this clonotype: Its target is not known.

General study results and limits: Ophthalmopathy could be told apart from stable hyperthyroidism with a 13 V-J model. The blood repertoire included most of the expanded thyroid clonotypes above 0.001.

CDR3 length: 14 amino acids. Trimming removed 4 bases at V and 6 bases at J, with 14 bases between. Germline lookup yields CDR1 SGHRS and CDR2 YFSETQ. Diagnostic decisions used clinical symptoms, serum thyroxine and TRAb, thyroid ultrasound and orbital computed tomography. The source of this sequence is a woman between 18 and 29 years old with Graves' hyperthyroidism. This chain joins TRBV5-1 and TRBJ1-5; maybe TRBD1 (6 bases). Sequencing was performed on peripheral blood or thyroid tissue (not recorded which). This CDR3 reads CASSQDSGAQPQHF. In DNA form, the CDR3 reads TGCGCCAGCAGCCAGGACAGCGGGGCTCAGCCCCAGCATTTT.